A selection of T cell receptor beta chains follows, all from one sample in a study of patients and donors after allogeneic stem cell transplantation. TCRdb ran MiXCR on the RT-PCR reads and lists one entry per CDR3 protein. The data contain roughly 230,000 distinct CDR3 sequences, roughly 13% of them singletons. Source material: blood, either unsorted or a sorted T cell fraction (not recorded which). Receptors were obtained from a human donor who was either an allogeneic HSCT recipient or a stem cell or donor lymphocyte infusion donor (not recorded which). It is not recorded whose cells these are; they may come from a transplant donor. CDR3s include the opening cysteine and the closing phenylalanine or tryptophan. D genes are given only for firm matches. Clone size is stated in some rows and not others, as once, few, many or a class when expanded.

TRBJ1-5 TRBV30 TRBD1 few TGTGCCTGGGGTAGACAGGGGAGCCAGCCCCAGCATTTT CAWGRQGSQPQHF
TRBJ2-7 TRBV12-3/TRBV12-4 TRBD1 many TGTGCCAGCAGTTTAGGGACAGGGCGATCCTACGAGCAGTACTTC CASSLGTGRSYEQYF
TRBJ1-2 TRBV9 - few TGTGCCAGCAGCGTAGTGGAGACCCCTTCCTATGGCTACACCTTC CASSVVETPSYGYTF
TRBJ1-5 TRBV15 - - TGTGCCACCAGCACAGACAGAGGCCGGCCCCAGCATTTT CATSTDRGRPQHF
TRBJ2-4 TRBV11-2 TRBD1 - TGTGCCAGCAGCTTAGCACAGGGGAACATTCAGTACTTC CASSLAQGNIQYF
TRBJ2-5 TRBV6-1 - few TGTGCCAGCAGTGAAGCCCCCCGAAGGACCCAGTACTTC CASSEAPRRTQYF
TRBJ2-5 TRBV7-3 TRBD2 - TGTGCCAGCAGCTTAGGCGGGAGGGAGCAGCAGACCCAGTACTTC CASSLGGREQQTQYF
TRBJ1-3 TRBV7-6 TRBD1 many TGTGCCAGCAGCTTAGTATCGACAGGGGGAAACACCATATATTTT CASSLVSTGGNTIYF
TRBJ2-3 TRBV4-2 TRBD2 many TGTGCCAGCAGCGGCGGGGGGAGGGCAGATACGCAGTATTTT CASSGGGRADTQYF
TRBJ2-1 TRBV5-4 TRBD2 once TGTGCCAGCAGCGTAGCGGGACTCTACAATGAGCAGTTCTTC CASSVAGLYNEQFF
TRBJ1-5 TRBV6-1 - few TGTGCCAGCAGCGCAACAGGGCACTACAATCAGCCCCAGCATTTT CASSATGHYNQPQHF
TRBJ1-1 TRBV7-6 - few TGTGCCAGCAGCTTAGAAGCTCATAACACTGAAGCTTTCTTT CASSLEAHNTEAFF
TRBJ2-7 TRBV2 TRBD1 - TGTGCCAGCAGAGCCCTGGACAGGTTCAACGAGCAGTACTTC CASRALDRFNEQYF
TRBJ1-6 TRBV12-3/TRBV12-4 - few TGTGCCAGCAGTTTGACACTTAATAATTCACCCCTCCACTTT CASSLTLNNSPLHF
TRBJ1-5 TRBV6-2/TRBV6-3 - - TGTGCCAGCAGTTATGCATTGAATCAGCCCCAGCATTTT CASSYALNQPQHF
TRBJ2-1 TRBV2 TRBD2 many TGTGCCACCCCTGTAGCGGGAGGGGCCAACAATGAGCAGTTCTTC CATPVAGGANNEQFF
TRBJ2-2 TRBV5-1 TRBD2 - TGCGCCAGCAGCTTGTATACTAGCGGGGGGAAGAACACCGGGGAGCTGTTTTTT CASSLYTSGGKNTGELFF
TRBJ1-1 TRBV14 - - TGTGCCAGCAGCCAAGTTTATGGGGGGACTGAAGCTTTCTTT CASSQVYGGTEAFF
TRBJ2-5 TRBV6-1 TRBD2 few TGTGCCAGCAGGCCCTCCGGCAGCGGGAGTACGGACCGGGAGACCCAGTACTTC CASRPSGSGSTDRETQYF
TRBJ2-5 TRBV20-1 - few TGCAGTGCGCCTCCATGGGGTCAAGAGACCCAGTACTTC CSAPPWGQETQYF
TRBJ2-2 TRBV7-3 - - TGTGCCAGCAGCCCGTCCGTCAGGGGGGGCGTTACCGGGGAGCTGTTTTTT CASSPSVRGGVTGELFF
TRBJ1-1 TRBV27 - many TGTGCCAGCAGTTTAATCAGGGATGGCACTGAAGCTTTCTTT CASSLIRDGTEAFF
TRBJ1-2 TRBV7-9 - many TGTGCCAGCAGCTTAGGGCAGGGAATTGGCTATGGCTACACCTTC CASSLGQGIGYGYTF
TRBJ2-1 TRBV2 - many TGTGCCAGCAGTGAAGGGTTCACTAGGAATGAGCAGTTCTTC CASSEGFTRNEQFF
TRBJ2-7 TRBV10-3 - many TGTGCCATCAGTGAACTGGGACTCGCCGACTACGAGCAGTACTTC CAISELGLADYEQYF
TRBJ2-5 TRBV7-2 - many TGTGCCAGCAGCTTAAACAGCGAGACCCAGTACTTC CASSLNSETQYF
TRBJ2-3 TRBV20-1 TRBD2 many TGCAGTGCTACACTAGCGACTAGCACAGATACGCAGTATTTT CSATLATSTDTQYF
TRBJ2-5 TRBV4-1 TRBD2 few TGCGCCAGCAGCCAAGGGTCTAGCGGTCCCGGGCAAGAGACCCAGTACTTC CASSQGSSGPGQETQYF
TRBJ1-5 TRBV29-1 TRBD1 few TGCAGCGTCCACGGACAGGGGAACAATCAGCCCCAGCATTTT CSVHGQGNNQPQHF
TRBJ1-1 TRBV12-3/TRBV12-4 - many TGTGCCAGCAGAACAGGACTGAACACTGAAGCTTTCTTT CASRTGLNTEAFF
TRBJ2-3 TRBV20-1 TRBD2 many TGCAGTGCTAGGACGTTTAGCGGGAACACAGATACGCAGTATTTT CSARTFSGNTDTQYF
TRBJ1-2 TRBV24-1 TRBD1 few TGTGCCACCAGTGAATCCGGGACAGGCTATGGCTACACCTTC CATSESGTGYGYTF
TRBJ1-2 TRBV4-1 TRBD1 many TGCGCCAGCAGCCACCAACCGGGGACAGGGTATGGCTACACCTTC CASSHQPGTGYGYTF
TRBJ1-1 TRBV12-3/TRBV12-4 - - TGTGCCAGCAGGCGCGGACACTTGAACACTGAAGCTTTCTTT CASRRGHLNTEAFF
TRBJ1-2 TRBV12-3/TRBV12-4 - many TGTGCCAGCAGTTTAGCGGTCAGAGGGATCTATGGCTACACCTTC CASSLAVRGIYGYTF
TRBJ2-4 TRBV27 - few TGTGCCAGCAGTCGCGCCGGGACGGCCCGCGCCAAAAACATTCAGTACTTC CASSRAGTARAKNIQYF